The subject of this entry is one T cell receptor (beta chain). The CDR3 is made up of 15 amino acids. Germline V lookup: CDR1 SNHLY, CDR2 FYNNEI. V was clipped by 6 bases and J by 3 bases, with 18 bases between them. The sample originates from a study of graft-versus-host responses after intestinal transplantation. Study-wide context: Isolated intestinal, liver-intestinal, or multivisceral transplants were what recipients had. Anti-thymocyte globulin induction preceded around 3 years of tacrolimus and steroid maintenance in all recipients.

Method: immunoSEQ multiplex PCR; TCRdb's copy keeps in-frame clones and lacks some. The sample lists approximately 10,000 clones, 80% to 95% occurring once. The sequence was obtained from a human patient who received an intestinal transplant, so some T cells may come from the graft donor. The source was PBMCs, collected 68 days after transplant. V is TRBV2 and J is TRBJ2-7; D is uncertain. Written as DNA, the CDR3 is TGTGCCAGCAGCGCCTCGACATTTTGGAACTACGAGCAGTACTTC. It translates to CASSASTFWNYEQYF.